A few counts support the clone carrying this TCR beta chain. Its target is unknown. cDNA molecules carried unique molecular identifiers, and template switching added a universal primer site. Using its own MiXCR run on the 5' RACE reads, TCRdb lists one record per CDR3 protein. Here the sample spans approximately 890,000 distinct CDR3 sequences, around an eighth being singletons. The data originate from a study of identical twins. Study-wide results and limits: Researchers reported excess low generation probability among twin-shared out-of-frame alpha sequences. Without tracking the same donors, conclusions rested on cross-sectional statistical analysis. Clonotypes of the beta chain that were abundant in cord blood carried fewer insertions (memory repertoires showed none).

Germline CDR1 and CDR2: MGHRA and YSYEKL. Trimming removed 4 bases from V and 2 bases from J, with 14 bases in between. This CDR3 contains 15 residues. This same sample was also taken into another study, of yellow fever vaccine responses in identical twins.

The clonotype originates from a young woman in good health. The sample consisted of PBMCs. The chain carries TRBV4-1 and TRBJ1-1, with D hard to call. The CDR3 here is CASSPTRGYNTEAFF. As DNA, the CDR3 is TGCGCCAGCAGCCCCACCCGGGGATACAACACTGAAGCTTTCTTT.